This TCR beta chain came from a study of shared clonotypes between healthy human individuals. Study-wide results and limits: Larger estimated richness was generally seen in naive subsets than in memory subsets.

Naive CD8 cells lacked CD45RO and underwent positive selection for CCR7, leaving out terminally differentiated effector memory CD45RA+ cells. Execution of the assay was at deep level. The method was immunoSEQ multiplex PCR; TCRdb's version includes in-frame clones alone and lacks a portion of them. The repertoire includes about 800,000 clones, 90% to 98% of them detected once, and approximately 0.2% sits in the top ten. The CDR3 has 14 residues. Germline trimming cut 4 bases from V and 5 bases from J; bases unmatched to any gene: 5. Germline CDR1 is SGHVS and CDR2 is FNYEAQ. With respect to this clone: Its antigen is unknown.

The receptor comes from a man aged 25 to 40 in good health. The sequenced material came from naive CD8+ T cells sorted from blood. This chain connects TRBV7-6 to TRBJ2-1, with TRBD2 matching over 7 bases. CDR3 region: CASSSRDYHNEQFF. The CDR3 DNA is TGTGCCAGCAGCTCGAGGGACTACCACAATGAGCAGTTCTTC.